These T cell receptor beta chains were read from a single sample in a study of T-cell reconstitution after alpha-beta-depleted transplantation in children. TCRdb re-analysed the PCR reads in MiXCR, keeping a single row per CDR3 protein. Here the sample spans almost 600,000 distinct CDR3 sequences, over 25% being singletons. The sequencing here drew on PBMCs, taken before TCRalphabeta/CD19-depleted stem cell transplant. The origin of the receptors is a boy under two years old with Wiskott-Aldrich syndrome, due to receive a stem cell transplant. CDR3s include the opening cysteine and the closing phenylalanine or tryptophan. The D gene is left open where the match is weak. A clone size is listed for some rows: how often the clone was seen (once, few, many), or a class if it is expanded.

clone_size: few; d_call: .; j_call: TRBJ1-6; v_call: TRBV24-1; cdr3_length: 14; cdr3_nt: TGTGCCACCAGTGACGCCCGGGGTGGGTCACCCCTCCACTTT; cdr3_aa: CATSDARGGSPLHF
clone_size: few; d_call: TRBD1; j_call: TRBJ2-7; v_call: TRBV7-9; cdr3_length: 15; cdr3_nt: TGTGCCAGCAGCCCAAACAGGGGCCAGGGCTACGAGCAGTACTTC; cdr3_aa: CASSPNRGQGYEQYF
clone_size: .; d_call: .; j_call: TRBJ2-5; v_call: TRBV5-1; cdr3_length: 14; cdr3_nt: TGCGCCAGCAGCTTGTCCTCGACAGAAGAGACCCAGTACTTC; cdr3_aa: CASSLSSTEETQYF
clone_size: few; d_call: .; j_call: TRBJ2-7; v_call: TRBV10-1; cdr3_length: 14; cdr3_nt: TGCGCCAGCAGGCCTGGTCGGGGTCCCTACGAGCAGTACTTC; cdr3_aa: CASRPGRGPYEQYF
clone_size: few; d_call: .; j_call: TRBJ1-1; v_call: TRBV28; cdr3_length: 17; cdr3_nt: TGTGCCAGCAGTTTATCAGTCAGGTTTAAAATGAACACTGAAGCTTTCTTT; cdr3_aa: CASSLSVRFKMNTEAFF
clone_size: .; d_call: .; j_call: TRBJ1-3; v_call: TRBV12-3/TRBV12-4; cdr3_length: 14; cdr3_nt: TGTGCCAGCAGTTTTACATCCACCGGAAACACCATATATTTT; cdr3_aa: CASSFTSTGNTIYF
clone_size: .; d_call: TRBD2; j_call: TRBJ2-5; v_call: TRBV30; cdr3_length: 15; cdr3_nt: TGTGCCTGGAGTGCTGGACTAGCGGGAGGAGAGACCCAGTACTTC; cdr3_aa: CAWSAGLAGGETQYF
clone_size: few; d_call: .; j_call: TRBJ2-1; v_call: TRBV25-1; cdr3_length: 15; cdr3_nt: TGTGCCAGCAGTGAACAGGGCCGCACCTACAATGAGCAGTTCTTC; cdr3_aa: CASSEQGRTYNEQFF
clone_size: .; d_call: TRBD2; j_call: TRBJ2-5; v_call: TRBV5-1; cdr3_length: 17; cdr3_nt: TGCGCCAGCAGCCTGGGACTAGCGGGAGTTGTAGAAGAGACCCAGTACTTC; cdr3_aa: CASSLGLAGVVEETQYF
clone_size: few; d_call: TRBD1; j_call: TRBJ1-2; v_call: TRBV12-3/TRBV12-4; cdr3_length: 14; cdr3_nt: TGTGCCAGCAGTTGGGGGGACAGAAACTATGGCTACACCTTC; cdr3_aa: CASSWGDRNYGYTF
clone_size: few; d_call: .; j_call: TRBJ2-2; v_call: TRBV6-5; cdr3_length: 14; cdr3_nt: TGTGCCAGCAGTTACAGGTCCCCCACCGGGGAGCTGTTTTTT; cdr3_aa: CASSYRSPTGELFF
clone_size: .; d_call: TRBD1; j_call: TRBJ2-1; v_call: TRBV7-2; cdr3_length: 13; cdr3_nt: TGTGCCAGCAGCGAGGGACAGAGGAATGAGCAGTTCTTC; cdr3_aa: CASSEGQRNEQFF
clone_size: .; d_call: .; j_call: TRBJ2-1; v_call: TRBV5-1; cdr3_length: 12; cdr3_nt: TGCGCCAGCAGCTTCGGGGTCAATGAGCAGTTCTTC; cdr3_aa: CASSFGVNEQFF
clone_size: few; d_call: TRBD1; j_call: TRBJ2-7; v_call: TRBV27; cdr3_length: 16; cdr3_nt: TGTGCCAGCAGTTACGGACAGGGACCCAGCTCCTACGAGCAGTACTTC; cdr3_aa: CASSYGQGPSSYEQYF
clone_size: .; d_call: TRBD2; j_call: TRBJ2-7; v_call: TRBV27; cdr3_length: 19; cdr3_nt: TGTGCCAGCGGGCTTCAGGGGGCAGGACTAGCGGGAGTGTCCTACGAGCAGTACTTC; cdr3_aa: CASGLQGAGLAGVSYEQYF
clone_size: few; d_call: TRBD2; j_call: TRBJ2-1; v_call: TRBV19; cdr3_length: 16; cdr3_nt: TGTGCCAGTAAGGCCCCGGGACTAGCGGGAGCGGGGGAGCAGTTCTTC; cdr3_aa: CASKAPGLAGAGEQFF
clone_size: few; d_call: .; j_call: TRBJ2-7; v_call: TRBV5-6; cdr3_length: 15; cdr3_nt: TGTGCCAGCAGCTTGTTACAGGGAGACTCCTACGAGCAGTACTTC; cdr3_aa: CASSLLQGDSYEQYF
clone_size: .; d_call: .; j_call: TRBJ1-4; v_call: TRBV20-1; cdr3_length: 14; cdr3_nt: TGCAGTGCTACCGGGACCACAACTAATGAAAAACTGTTTTTT; cdr3_aa: CSATGTTTNEKLFF
clone_size: many; d_call: TRBD1; j_call: TRBJ2-7; v_call: TRBV5-1; cdr3_length: 16; cdr3_nt: TGCGCCAGCAGCGGGGAAGGACAGGTCGACTCCTACGAGCAGTACTTC; cdr3_aa: CASSGEGQVDSYEQYF
clone_size: few; d_call: .; j_call: TRBJ2-1; v_call: TRBV5-1; cdr3_length: 13; cdr3_nt: TGCGCCAGCCGCTACGGGAGAGGGGGTGAGCAGTTCTTC; cdr3_aa: CASRYGRGGEQFF
clone_size: .; d_call: .; j_call: TRBJ2-3; v_call: TRBV4-1; cdr3_length: 18; cdr3_nt: TGCGCCAGCAGCAAGACCGAATACCGGGAGAGGGCCACAGATACGCAGTATTTT; cdr3_aa: CASSKTEYRERATDTQYF
clone_size: .; d_call: TRBD1; j_call: TRBJ1-6; v_call: TRBV9; cdr3_length: 15; cdr3_nt: TGTGCCAGCAGCGCTTCAGGGGGTGTTAATTCACCCCTCCACTTT; cdr3_aa: CASSASGGVNSPLHF
clone_size: .; d_call: TRBD1; j_call: TRBJ1-1; v_call: TRBV29-1; cdr3_length: 15; cdr3_nt: TGCAGCGTTGGCACAAGGGACAGGATGAACACTGAAGCTTTCTTT; cdr3_aa: CSVGTRDRMNTEAFF
clone_size: .; d_call: TRBD1; j_call: TRBJ2-1; v_call: TRBV6-5; cdr3_length: 15; cdr3_nt: TGTGCCAGCAGTTTGGACAGGACCTCCTACAATGAGCAGTTCTTC; cdr3_aa: CASSLDRTSYNEQFF
clone_size: .; d_call: .; j_call: TRBJ2-5; v_call: TRBV12-3/TRBV12-4; cdr3_length: 14; cdr3_nt: TGTGCCAGCAGTGGAGGATTATTCCAAGAGACCCAGTACTTC; cdr3_aa: CASSGGLFQETQYF
clone_size: few; d_call: .; j_call: TRBJ1-2; v_call: TRBV18; cdr3_length: 13; cdr3_nt: TGTGCCAGCTCACCACCGTATGTTGGGGCCCCCACCTTC; cdr3_aa: CASSPPYVGAPTF
clone_size: .; d_call: .; j_call: TRBJ1-4; v_call: TRBV10-3; cdr3_length: 13; cdr3_nt: TGTGCCATCAGTGTCCGACGGAATGAAAAACTGTTTTTT; cdr3_aa: CAISVRRNEKLFF
clone_size: .; d_call: .; j_call: TRBJ1-6; v_call: TRBV24-1; cdr3_length: 14; cdr3_nt: TGTGCCACCAGTGAACCGTGGACCAATTCACCCCTCCACTTT; cdr3_aa: CATSEPWTNSPLHF
clone_size: .; d_call: .; j_call: TRBJ2-1; v_call: TRBV5-1; cdr3_length: 17; cdr3_nt: TGCGCCAGCAGTCAGGTTTCGGTGTGGGTTGCCTACAATGAGCAGTTCTTC; cdr3_aa: CASSQVSVWVAYNEQFF
clone_size: .; d_call: TRBD1; j_call: TRBJ2-5; v_call: TRBV5-1; cdr3_length: 13; cdr3_nt: TGCGCCAGCCGACAGGGGGTGTCGGAGACCCAGTACTTC; cdr3_aa: CASRQGVSETQYF
clone_size: .; d_call: .; j_call: TRBJ2-1; v_call: TRBV10-2; cdr3_length: 11; cdr3_nt: TGCGCCAGCCTAGGAGGTGGCGCGCAGTTCTTC; cdr3_aa: CASLGGGAQFF
clone_size: .; d_call: .; j_call: TRBJ1-2; v_call: TRBV10-3; cdr3_length: 12; cdr3_nt: TGTGCCATCAGTGACAGGCTCTATGGCTACACCTTC; cdr3_aa: CAISDRLYGYTF
clone_size: .; d_call: .; j_call: TRBJ2-3; v_call: TRBV12-3/TRBV12-4; cdr3_length: 12; cdr3_nt: TGTGCCAGCAGTGCAACCTCAGATACGCAGTATTTT; cdr3_aa: CASSATSDTQYF
clone_size: .; d_call: .; j_call: TRBJ2-7; v_call: TRBV10-3; cdr3_length: 14; cdr3_nt: TGTGCCATCAGTGATTTGCCCAGCTCCTACGAGCAGTACTTC; cdr3_aa: CAISDLPSSYEQYF
clone_size: .; d_call: TRBD2; j_call: TRBJ2-1; v_call: TRBV25-1; cdr3_length: 15; cdr3_nt: TGTGCCACCGCACCCGGGACTAGCGGCCTCAATGAGCAGTTCTTC; cdr3_aa: CATAPGTSGLNEQFF
clone_size: .; d_call: TRBD1; j_call: TRBJ1-2; v_call: TRBV5-1; cdr3_length: 15; cdr3_nt: TGCGCCAGCAGCTTGGTGGGACAGGCGGGCTATGGCTACACCTTC; cdr3_aa: CASSLVGQAGYGYTF
clone_size: few; d_call: .; j_call: TRBJ2-2; v_call: TRBV10-3; cdr3_length: 14; cdr3_nt: TGTGCCACGGCCGGGACTTCGAACACCGGGGAGCTGTTTTTT; cdr3_aa: CATAGTSNTGELFF